Following are 2 T cell receptor beta chains from one sample sequenced in a study of blood T cell repertoires in COVID-19. Profiled with immunoSEQ multiplex PCR; TCRdb holds only in-frame clones, not every one. The sample yields fewer than 400,000 clones, around 84% seen once. The sequencing input was PBMCs or T cells enriched from blood (not recorded which). The source of these receptors is a woman aged 30 to 39 who had been exposed to COVID-19.

A few counts support this clone. The chain links TRBV2 to TRBJ1-2; 9 nucleotides agree with TRBD1. The V gene's germline CDR1 is SNHLY and CDR2 FYNNEI. This CDR3 region has 14 residues. The trim removed 6 bases at V and 4 bases at J, leaving 6 bases unmatched. This CDR3 is CASRRTGEGYGYTF. The CDR3 DNA follows: TGTGCCAGCAGGCGGACAGGGGAAGGCTATGGCTACACCTTC.

The rearrangement joins TRBV7-9 to TRBJ1-1, with D perhaps TRBD1 (6 bases). The V end lost 2 bases, the J end lost 0 bases, and 7 bases lay between the germline ends. CDR3 length equals 14 residues. Germline-derived CDR1 and CDR2 are SEHNR and FQNEAQ (reference sequence). The DNA of the CDR3 is TGTGCCAGCAGCTTACAGGGGATGAACACTGAAGCTTTCTTT. Its protein is CASSLQGMNTEAFF.